The clone carrying this T cell receptor (beta chain) appeared many times. This record comes from a study of early T cells in non-severe SARS-CoV-2 infection. Trimming took 6 bases from V and 7 from J, leaving 18 bases between them. This CDR3 region has 14 residues. Germline V lookup: CDR1 SNHLY, CDR2 FYNNEI. TCRdb analysed the 5' RACE reads with MiXCR anew, one entry per CDR3 protein. The sample has approximately 79,000 distinct CDR3 sequences, approximately 13% seen once. The sequenced material came from whole blood. V and J are TRBV2 and TRBJ1-2, with D uncertain. This receptor was taken from an adult who was a healthcare worker with PCR-confirmed SARS-CoV-2 infection or an uninfected control (not recorded which). The CDR3 region has the DNA TGTGCCAGCAGAGACGGGATGCATGTCGGTGGCTACACCTTC. Protein product: CASRDGMHVGGYTF. The entire variable domain, with the rest obtained from reference TRBV2 and TRBJ1-2, is as follows: EPEVTQTPSHQVTQMGQEVILRCVPISNHLYFYWYRQILGQKVEFLVSFYNNEISEKSEIFDDQFSVERPDGSNFTLKIRSTKLEDSAMYFCASRDGMHVGGYTFGSGTRLTVV.